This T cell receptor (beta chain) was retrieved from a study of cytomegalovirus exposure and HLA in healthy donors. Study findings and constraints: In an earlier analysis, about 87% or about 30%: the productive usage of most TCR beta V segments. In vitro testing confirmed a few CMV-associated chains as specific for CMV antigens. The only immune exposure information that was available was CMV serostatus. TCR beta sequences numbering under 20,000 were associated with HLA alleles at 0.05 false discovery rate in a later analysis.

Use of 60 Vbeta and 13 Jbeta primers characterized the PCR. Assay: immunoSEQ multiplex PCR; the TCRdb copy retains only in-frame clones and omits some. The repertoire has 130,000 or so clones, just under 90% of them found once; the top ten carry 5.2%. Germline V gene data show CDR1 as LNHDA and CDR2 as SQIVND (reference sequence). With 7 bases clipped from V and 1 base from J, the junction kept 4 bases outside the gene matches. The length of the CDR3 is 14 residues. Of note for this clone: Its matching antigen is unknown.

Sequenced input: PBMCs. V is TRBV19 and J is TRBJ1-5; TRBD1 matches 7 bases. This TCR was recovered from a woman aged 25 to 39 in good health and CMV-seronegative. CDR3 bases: TGTGCCAGTAATGCAGGGGGAAGCAATCAGCCCCAGCATTTT. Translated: CASNAGGSNQPQHF.